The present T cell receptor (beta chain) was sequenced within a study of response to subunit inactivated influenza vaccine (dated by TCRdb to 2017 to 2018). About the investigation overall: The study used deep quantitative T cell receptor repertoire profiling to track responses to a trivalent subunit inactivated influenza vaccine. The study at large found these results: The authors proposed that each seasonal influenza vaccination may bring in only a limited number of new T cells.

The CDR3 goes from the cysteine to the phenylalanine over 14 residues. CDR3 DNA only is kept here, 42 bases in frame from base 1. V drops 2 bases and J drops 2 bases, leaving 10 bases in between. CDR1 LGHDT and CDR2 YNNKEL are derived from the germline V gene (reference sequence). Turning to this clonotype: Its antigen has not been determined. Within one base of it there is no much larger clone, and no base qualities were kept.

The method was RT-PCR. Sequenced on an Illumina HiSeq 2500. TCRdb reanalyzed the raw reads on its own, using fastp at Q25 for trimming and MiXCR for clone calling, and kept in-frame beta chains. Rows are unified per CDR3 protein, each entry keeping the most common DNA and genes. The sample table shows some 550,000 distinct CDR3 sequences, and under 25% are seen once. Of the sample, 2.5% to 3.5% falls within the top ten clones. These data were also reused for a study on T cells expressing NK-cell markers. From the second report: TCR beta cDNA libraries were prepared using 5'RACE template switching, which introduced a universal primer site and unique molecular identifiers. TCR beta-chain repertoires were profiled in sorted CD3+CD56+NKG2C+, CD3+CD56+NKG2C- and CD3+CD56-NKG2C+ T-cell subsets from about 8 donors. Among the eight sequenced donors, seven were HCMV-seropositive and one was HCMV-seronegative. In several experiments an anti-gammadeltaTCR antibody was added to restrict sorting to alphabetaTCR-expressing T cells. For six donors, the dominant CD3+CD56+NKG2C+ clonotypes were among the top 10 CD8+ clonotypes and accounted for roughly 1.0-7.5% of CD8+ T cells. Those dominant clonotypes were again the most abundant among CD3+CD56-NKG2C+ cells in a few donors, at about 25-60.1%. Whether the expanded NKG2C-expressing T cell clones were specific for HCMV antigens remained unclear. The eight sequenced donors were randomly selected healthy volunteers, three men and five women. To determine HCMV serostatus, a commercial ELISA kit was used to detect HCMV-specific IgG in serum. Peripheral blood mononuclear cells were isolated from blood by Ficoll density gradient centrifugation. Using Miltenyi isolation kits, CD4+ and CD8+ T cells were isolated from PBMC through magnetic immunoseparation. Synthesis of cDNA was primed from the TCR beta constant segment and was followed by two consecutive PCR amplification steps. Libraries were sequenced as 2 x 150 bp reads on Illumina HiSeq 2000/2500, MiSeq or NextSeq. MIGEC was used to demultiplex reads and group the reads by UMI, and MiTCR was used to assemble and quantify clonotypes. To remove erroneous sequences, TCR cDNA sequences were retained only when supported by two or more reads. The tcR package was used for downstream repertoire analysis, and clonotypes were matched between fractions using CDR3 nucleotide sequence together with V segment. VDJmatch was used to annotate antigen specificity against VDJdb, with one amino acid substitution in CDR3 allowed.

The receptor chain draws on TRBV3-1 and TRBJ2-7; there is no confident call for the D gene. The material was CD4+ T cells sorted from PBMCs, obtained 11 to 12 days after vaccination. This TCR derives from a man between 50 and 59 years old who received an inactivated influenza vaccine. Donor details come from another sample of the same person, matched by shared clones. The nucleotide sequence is TGTGCCAGCAGCCAAAGGACGGATGCCTACGAGCAGTACTTC. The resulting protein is CASSQRTDAYEQYF.